The 13 T cell receptor beta chains presented below share a single source sample, sequenced in a study of post-analysis software for immune sequencing data. Regarding the study as a whole: Controls had lower frequencies than patients of five TRBV segments, which included TRBV5-6, TRBV5-1 and TRBV20-1.

TCR beta libraries were prepared from cDNA with unique molecular identifiers. MiXCR, run by TCRdb on the PCR reads, gives a single entry per CDR3 protein. The sample contains hundreds of thousands of distinct CDR3 sequences, approximately 60% of which appear only once. The antigens of these receptors remain unknown. Input material: blood. The origin of the receptors is a girl aged 2 to 9 with multiple sclerosis.

This chain links TRBV29-1 with TRBJ2-1; 11 bases are shared with TRBD1. With 2 bases clipped from V and 5 bases from J, the junction kept 5 bases outside the gene matches. CDR1 and CDR2 (germline): SQVTM, ANQGSEA. This CDR3 is 15 amino acids long. For the CDR3, the DNA is TGCAGCGTTGAATCCGGGACAGGGGGAAACAATGAGCAGTTCTTC. Encoded protein: CSVESGTGGNNEQFF.

The rearrangement uses TRBV20-1 and TRBJ2-5, with 9 bases lining up with TRBD1. This CDR3 spans 13 amino acids. Germline-derived CDR1 and CDR2 are DFQATT and SNEGSKA (reference sequence). With 3 bases clipped from V and 2 bases from J, the junction kept 1 base outside the gene matches. As DNA, the CDR3 is TGCAGTGCTAGCGGGACAGGGCAAGAGACCCAGTACTTC. The encoded protein is CSASGTGQETQYF.

The chain links TRBV6-2 or TRBV6-3 to TRBJ2-1, with D possibly matching TRBD1 (6 bases). V shed 6 bases and J shed 5 bases, with 14 bases lying between them. The germline V gene encodes CDR1 MNHEY and CDR2 SVGEGT. This CDR3 is built from 14 residues. The CDR3 region is CASSLRTVHNEQFF. The CDR3 DNA reads TGTGCCAGCAGCTTAAGGACAGTTCACAATGAGCAGTTCTTC.

This clonotype has only one observation. The chain combines TRBV4-2 with TRBJ2-3; 7 bases fit TRBD2. The CDR3 spans 15 residues. J was trimmed by 0 bases and V by 4 bases; bases with no gene match: 4. Germline V gives CDR1 LGHNA, CDR2 YNFKEQ. Here the CDR3 DNA reads TGTGCCAGCAGCCCTAGCGGCCCTAGCACAGATACGCAGTATTTT. It translates to CASSPSGPSTDTQYF.

The chain carries TRBV15 and TRBJ2-1; 9 bases match TRBD1. After removal of 5 bases from V and 8 bases from J, the junction contained 7 bases not matched to a gene. The CDR3 is 14 amino acids. CDR1 is LNHNV, CDR2 YYDKDF, per germline (reference sequence). The CDR3 DNA sequence: TGTGCCACCAGCGCGGGACAGGGAGTCGATGAGCAGTTCTTC. It codes for CATSAGQGVDEQFF. The variable domain in full, with the rest retrieved from reference TRBV15 and TRBJ2-1, is DAMVIQNPRYQVTQFGKPVTLSCSQTLNHNVMYWYQQKSSQAPKLLFHYYDKDFNNEADTPDNFQSRRPNTSFCFLDIRSPGLGDTAMYLCATSAGQGVDEQFFGPGTRLTVL.

This rearrangement joins TRBV3-1 to TRBJ1-1; D is unresolved. CDR1 is LGHDT and CDR2 is YNNKEL in the germline V gene (reference sequence). This CDR3 comprises 16 residues. V lost 2 bases and J 2 bases, leaving 15 bases between the germline ends. The CDR3 spells CASSQNWAGLNTEAFF. CDR3 nucleotides: TGTGCCAGCAGCCAAAATTGGGCAGGCCTCAACACTGAAGCTTTCTTT. Based on the CDR3 plus reference TRBV3-1 and TRBJ1-1, the full variable domain is DTAVSQTPKYLVTQMGNDKSIKCEQNLGHDTMYWYKQDSKKFLKIMFSYNNKELIINETVPNRFSPKSPDKAHLNLHINSLELGDSAVYFCASSQNWAGLNTEAFFGQGTRLTVV.

The chain is built from TRBV20-1 and TRBJ1-5, with a tentative D call TRBD1 (5 bases). This CDR3 comprises 12 residues. V lost 3 bases and J lost 8, with 11 bases in between. Germline lookup yields CDR1 DFQATT and CDR2 SNEGSKA (reference sequence). This chain's CDR3 is CSARGGEKPQHF. DNA of the CDR3: TGCAGTGCTAGGGGAGGGGAGAAGCCCCAGCATTTT.

V gene TRBV7-9 combines with J gene TRBJ2-1; D gene uncertain. CDR1 is SEHNR, CDR2 FQNEAQ, per germline (reference sequence). V gave up 7 bases and J gave up 9 bases, with 13 bases separating them. The CDR3 loop spans 12 amino acids. In DNA, the CDR3 is TGTGCCAGCACTCTTGTCGATGGTGAGCAGTTCTTC. Translated, it gives CASTLVDGEQFF.

This chain uses TRBV6-1 with TRBJ2-1; tentatively, D is TRBD2 (5 bases). The CDR3 is made up of 17 amino acids. In germline, CDR1 is MNHNS, CDR2 SASEGT. V lost 6 bases, J lost 9 bases, and 27 bases lay in between. The CDR3 bases are TGTGCCAGCAGCCCTATGGGGAACTCGGGGAGTTGGGGTGAGCAGTTCTTC. It specifies CASSPMGNSGSWGEQFF.

The chain uses TRBV5-1 and TRBJ2-2; 7 nucleotides match TRBD1. With 0 bases clipped from V and 1 base from J, the junction kept 9 bases outside the gene matches. The CDR3 consists of 18 residues. Germline assignment: CDR1 SGHRS and CDR2 YFSETQ. The CDR3 nucleotides read TGCGCCAGCAGCTTGGGGCGCTCCGGGACAGAGAACACCGGGGAGCTGTTTTTT. Amino acids: CASSLGRSGTENTGELFF.

The rearrangement links TRBV14 to TRBJ2-7; D is undetermined. Trimming removed 4 bases from V and 2 bases from J, with 9 bases in between. From germline, CDR1 is SGHDN and CDR2 FVKESK. CDR3 length: 13 residues. This CDR3 reads CASSPFATYEQYF. The CDR3 bases are TGTGCCAGCAGCCCATTTGCAACCTACGAGCAGTACTTC.

The chain joins TRBV7-9 to TRBJ2-7; D possibly corresponds to TRBD2 (7 bases). Germline CDR1 and CDR2: SEHNR and FQNEAQ (reference sequence). The CDR3 consists of 16 residues. Trimming shortened V by 8 bases and J by 0 bases, and 20 bases separated the two germline ends. The CDR3, as DNA: TGTGCCAGCCACTTGTGGGGGGGCCAGAGCTCCTACGAGCAGTACTTC. It yields the protein CASHLWGGQSSYEQYF.

This clonotype has only a few counts. The chain is built from TRBV5-1 and TRBJ2-3, with D possibly TRBD2 on 6 matching bases. The CDR3 loop spans 16 amino acids. The germline V gene encodes CDR1 SGHRS and CDR2 YFSETQ. The ends were cut back, 0 bases at V and 0 bases at J, with 11 bases in the middle. As DNA, the CDR3 is TGCGCCAGCAGCTTGGGGGACTCCGGGAGCACAGATACGCAGTATTTT. Encoded protein: CASSLGDSGSTDTQYF. The full variable domain, with the rest looked up from reference TRBV5-1 and TRBJ2-3, is KAGVTQTPRYLIKTRGQQVTLSCSPISGHRSVSWYQQTPGQGLQFLFEYFSETQRNKGNFPGRFSGRQFSNSRSEMNVSTLELGDSALYLCASSLGDSGSTDTQYFGPGTRLTVL.